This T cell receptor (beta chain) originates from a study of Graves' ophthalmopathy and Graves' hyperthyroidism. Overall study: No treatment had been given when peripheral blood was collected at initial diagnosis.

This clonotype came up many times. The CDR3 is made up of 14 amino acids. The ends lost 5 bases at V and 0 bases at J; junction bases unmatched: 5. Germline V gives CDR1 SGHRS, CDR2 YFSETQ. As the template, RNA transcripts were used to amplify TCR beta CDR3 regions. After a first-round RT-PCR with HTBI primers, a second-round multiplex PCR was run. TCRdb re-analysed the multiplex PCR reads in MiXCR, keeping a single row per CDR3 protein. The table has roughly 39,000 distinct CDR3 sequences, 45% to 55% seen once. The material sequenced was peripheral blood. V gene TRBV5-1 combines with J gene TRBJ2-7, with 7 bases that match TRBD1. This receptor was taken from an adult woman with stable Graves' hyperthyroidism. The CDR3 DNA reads TGCGCCAGCAGTTCCGGGACAGACTCCTACGAGCAGTACTTC. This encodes CASSSGTDSYEQYF.